This entry lists 25 T cell receptor beta chains sequenced from one sample in a study of T-cell memory formation after mild COVID-19. A single record per CDR3 protein comes from TCRdb applying MiXCR to the 5' RACE reads. This table has approximately 300,000 distinct CDR3 sequences, just under 20% appearing once. The sequencing sample was made of PBMCs or a T cell subset sorted from them (not recorded which). Source of these receptors: a young man who had mild COVID-19 (a few samples of this study predate the infection). Cell type and time point are not known.

The sample holds a few counts of this clonotype. The rearrangement links TRBV11-2 to TRBJ2-7, with D perhaps given as TRBD1 or TRBD2 (6 bases each). V lost 8 bases, J lost 2 bases, and 19 bases lay in between. Germline CDR1 is SGHAT and CDR2 is FQNNGV. This CDR3 is 15 amino acids long. CDR3: CASGGGVSGTYEQYV. DNA for the CDR3: TGTGCCAGCGGGGGCGGGGTTAGCGGTACCTACGAGCAGTACGTC.

The V and J genes are TRBV27 and TRBJ1-5; no definite D call. Germline assignment: CDR1 MNHEY and CDR2 SMNVEV (reference sequence). V was shortened by 0 bases and J by 4 bases, with 13 bases between the two germline ends. The CDR3 totals 16 residues. CDR3 in amino acids: CASSLSNGLPNQPQHF. CDR3 in DNA: TGTGCCAGCAGTTTATCGAATGGGCTGCCGAATCAGCCCCAGCATTTT.

The genes are TRBV12-3 or TRBV12-4 and TRBJ1-1; 9 nucleotides line up with TRBD1. The V gene end was trimmed by 5 bases and the J gene end by 4 bases; junction bases not matched to a gene: 8. The CDR3 spans 15 residues. The CDR3 DNA reads as TGTGCCAGCAGTAACCGGGACAGGGAGGCCACTGAAGCTTTCTTT. Its translation: CASSNRDREATEAFF.

The CDR3 coding sequence is TGCGCCAGCAGCCAAGCCGTAGGGGGGTACAATGAGCAGTTCTTC. This sequence encodes CASSQAVGGYNEQFF. The V and J genes are TRBV4-1 and TRBJ2-1; TRBD1 or TRBD2 may be the D gene (6 bases each). Germline CDR1 reads MGHRA; CDR2 reads YSYEKL. The V end was cut by 1 base, the J end by 4 bases, with 11 bases between. The CDR3 is made up of 15 amino acids.

This clonotype was recorded a few times. This rearrangement joins TRBV7-2 to TRBJ2-7; D is undetermined. The germline V and J ends were trimmed by 1 base and 6 bases, with 10 bases remaining between them. This CDR3 comprises 13 residues. Germline V gene sequence: CDR1 SGHTA, CDR2 FQGNSA. The chain's CDR3 is CASSLEGPAEQYF. The CDR3, as DNA: TGTGCCAGCAGCTTAGAGGGCCCCGCCGAGCAGTACTTC.

The rearrangement links TRBV12-3 or TRBV12-4 to TRBJ1-2; D remains unclear. With 3 bases removed from V and 8 bases from J, the gap between germline ends came to 19 bases. There are 15 residues in the CDR3. As DNA, the CDR3 is TGTGCCAGCAGTTTTGCGAAGTTCGCGGGAGAAGGCTACACCTTC. It yields the protein CASSFAKFAGEGYTF.

This clonotype showed up just a few times. The chain carries TRBV12-3 or TRBV12-4 and TRBJ1-2; a possible D gene is TRBD1 (5 bases). The V gene lost 0 bases and the J gene lost 3 bases, with 11 bases spanning the gap. This CDR3 is built from 15 residues. The CDR3 bases are TGTGCCAGCAGTTTAGCGTCGGGGCCCCACTATGGCTACACCTTC. It codes for CASSLASGPHYGYTF.

The chain couples TRBV4-2 to TRBJ2-7; D remains unclear. This CDR3 comprises 15 residues. Germline V gene data show CDR1 as LGHNA and CDR2 as YNFKEQ. Between the trimmed V and J ends, which lost 0 bases and 6 bases, there was a span of 15 bases. The CDR3 DNA follows: TGTGCCAGCAGCCAAGATCTAGTGGCGGAAAGCGAGCAGTACTTC. Amino acids: CASSQDLVAESEQYF.

This clonotype showed up many times. The chain recombines TRBV5-1 with TRBJ2-5; D unclear. Germline V gene sequence: CDR1 SGHRS, CDR2 YFSETQ. The germline V and J ends were trimmed by 1 base and 0 bases, with 10 bases remaining between them. The CDR3 is made up of 15 amino acids. The CDR3: CASSLRANNQETQYF. In DNA form, the CDR3 reads TGCGCCAGCAGCTTGCGCGCGAACAACCAAGAGACCCAGTACTTC.

The gene calls are TRBV6-5 and TRBJ1-6, with 7 bases that match TRBD1. Germline V CDR1 and CDR2: MNHEY, SVGAGI. The CDR3 length is 13 residues. The trim removed 2 bases at V and 15 bases at J, leaving 7 bases unmatched. The CDR3, as DNA: TGTGCCAGCAGTTACCGGGGACAGATCGGCCTCCACTTT. Amino acids: CASSYRGQIGLHF.

CDR3 sequence (DNA): TGTGCCAGCAGCCCCCGGGCTCAGGCCTTCAAAGAGACCCAGTACTTC. This codes for CASSPRAQAFKETQYF. The chain combines TRBV3-1 with TRBJ2-5; no clear D gene. This CDR3 comprises 16 residues. CDR1 is LGHDT, CDR2 YNNKEL, per germline (reference sequence). V lost 4 bases, J lost 3 bases, and 18 bases lay in between.

Many counts were recorded for this clonotype. V usage is TRBV7-3 and J usage is TRBJ2-1, with D perhaps matching TRBD1 (6 bases). CDR1 is SGHTA, CDR2 FQGTGA, per germline. V lost 2 bases and J lost 6, with 17 bases in between. The CDR3 contains 16 residues. The CDR3 nucleotides are TGTGCCAGCAGCTTAGACGTGTCCGGGACATTCAATGAGCAGTTCTTC. This codes for CASSLDVSGTFNEQFF. The whole variable domain, filled in from reference TRBV7-3 and TRBJ2-1, reads GAGVSQTPSNKVTEKGKYVELRCDPISGHTALYWYRQSLGQGPEFLIYFQGTGAADDSGLPNDRFFAVRPEGSVSTLKIQRTERGDSAVYLCASSLDVSGTFNEQFFGPGTRLTVL.

The chain combines TRBV9 with TRBJ2-1; D possibly matches TRBD1 or TRBD2 (5 bases each). The CDR3 sequence is 16 residues long. Trimming left V 0 bases short and J 4 bases short, with 14 bases between. Germline lookup yields CDR1 SGDLS and CDR2 YYNGEE. The CDR3 reads CASSVVGTPEYNEQFF. In DNA form, the CDR3 reads TGTGCCAGCAGCGTAGTTGGGACGCCAGAATACAATGAGCAGTTCTTC.

The chain recombines TRBV6-1 with TRBJ1-2; maybe TRBD1 (5 bases). CDR3 length equals 14 residues. V lost 0 bases, J lost 7 bases, and 12 bases lay in between. CDR1 and CDR2 from the germline V gene are MNHNS and SASEGT. CDR3 amino acids: CASSEADTYSGYTF. In DNA, the CDR3 is TGTGCCAGCAGTGAAGCGGACACTTACAGTGGCTACACCTTC.

The CDR3 region is CASSLAVFSGANVLTF. CDR3 DNA: TGCGCCAGCAGCTTGGCCGTTTTCTCTGGGGCCAACGTCCTGACTTTC. J is TRBJ2-6 and V is TRBV5-1, with D unclear. The CDR3 is 16 residues long. Germline V gives CDR1 SGHRS, CDR2 YFSETQ. Deletions cut 0 bases from V and 0 bases from J, with 7 bases between. Full variable domain (rest looked up from reference TRBV5-1 and TRBJ2-6): KAGVTQTPRYLIKTRGQQVTLSCSPISGHRSVSWYQQTPGQGLQFLFEYFSETQRNKGNFPGRFSGRQFSNSRSEMNVSTLELGDSALYLCASSLAVFSGANVLTFGAGSRLTVL.

This CDR3 reads CASSEGPGETQYF. The CDR3 DNA sequence: TGTGCCAGCAGTGAAGGACCGGGAGAGACCCAGTACTTC. The chain links TRBV2 to TRBJ2-5, with D uncertain. This CDR3 has 13 residues. V lost 1 base and J lost 4, with 7 bases in between. From germline, CDR1 is SNHLY and CDR2 FYNNEI.

The J gene is TRBJ2-3, the V gene TRBV7-3; D is ambiguous. CDR3 size: 13 residues. Between the trimmed V and J ends, which lost 8 bases and 8 bases, there was a span of 17 bases. Germline CDR1 and CDR2: SGHTA and FQGTGA. The CDR3 DNA reads as TGTGCCAGCGCTGAGTACGGCGTTTCTACGCAGTATTTT. Its protein product is CASAEYGVSTQYF.

The chain employs TRBV6-5 and TRBJ1-2, with D perhaps TRBD1 (6 bases). V was pared by 2 bases and J by 2 bases, with 12 bases between. Germline lookup yields CDR1 MNHEY and CDR2 SVGAGI. CDR3 length: 15 amino acids. The CDR3 DNA sequence: TGTGCCAGCAGTTACGGCGGGGGGCGAAACTATGGCTACACCTTC. Its translation is CASSYGGGRNYGYTF.

Points on this clonotype: Relative to the germline gene, one junction end is altered; a read error may explain this. This chain links TRBV6-2 or TRBV6-3 with TRBJ2-7; possible D gene TRBD1, 6 bases. Germline V gene lookup returns CDR1 MNHEY and CDR2 SVGEGT. The CDR3 consists of 11 residues. The CDR3 coding sequence is TGTGCCAGCGGAGACATGGTCGGACAGACATTC. The encoded protein is CASGDMVGQTF.

CDR3 sequence: CASSFDSLGYTF. Written as DNA, the CDR3 is TGCGCCAGCAGTTTCGACTCCTTGGGCTACACCTTC. The rearrangement uses TRBV5-1 and TRBJ1-2; D gene ambiguous. V shed 5 bases and J shed 8 bases, with 13 bases lying between them. The germline V gene encodes CDR1 SGHRS and CDR2 YFSETQ. The CDR3 sequence is 12 residues long.

This chain connects TRBV20-1 to TRBJ1-2; weak D call: TRBD1 (6 bases). Trimming removed 1 base at V and 4 bases at J, with 13 bases between. The germline CDR1 and CDR2 sequences are DFQATT and SNEGSKA (reference sequence). The CDR3 runs 14 residues. CDR3 sequence: CSARGGHLVYGYTF. The CDR3 region has the DNA TGCAGTGCTAGAGGGGGACACCTAGTCTATGGCTACACCTTC.

This clonotype was found a few times. CDR3 DNA: TGCAGCGTACAAAGTGACAACAATCAGCCCCAGCATTTT. This codes for CSVQSDNNQPQHF. The chain uses TRBV29-1 and TRBJ1-5; D is ambiguous. Germline lookup yields CDR1 SQVTM and CDR2 ANQGSEA. The CDR3 extends over 13 amino acids. V lost 6 bases, J lost 3 bases, and 12 bases lay in between.

This clonotype was picked up a small number of times. The chain joins TRBV19 to TRBJ1-6; tentative D call: TRBD1 (5 bases). Per germline, CDR1 LNHDA and CDR2 SQIVND (reference sequence). Trimming took off 6 bases at V and 14 bases at J, with 11 bases between the two ends. The CDR3 covers 11 residues. The CDR3 here is CASRDSGSLHF. The CDR3 bases are TGTGCCAGTAGAGACAGTGGGTCCCTCCACTTT.

This clonotype appeared a few times. V and J are TRBV4-3 and TRBJ2-1; D gene ambiguous. V lost 4 bases, J lost 4 bases, and 14 bases lay in between. This CDR3 has 15 residues. Germline values: CDR1 LGHNA, CDR2 YSLEER. The CDR3: CASSLTQLPYNEQFF. CDR3 nucleotide sequence: TGCGCCAGCAGCCTCACGCAGCTGCCGTACAATGAGCAGTTCTTC.

This clonotype was counted a few times. This chain joins TRBV20-1 and TRBJ2-3; possibly TRBD2 for D (7 bases). CDR1 DFQATT and CDR2 SNEGSKA come from the germline V gene (reference sequence). Trimming removed 0 bases from V and 0 bases from J, with 10 bases in between. The CDR3 runs 15 residues. As DNA, the CDR3 is TGCAGTGCTAGAGATGGCGGGGGCAGCACAGATACGCAGTATTTT. Its translation: CSARDGGGSTDTQYF.